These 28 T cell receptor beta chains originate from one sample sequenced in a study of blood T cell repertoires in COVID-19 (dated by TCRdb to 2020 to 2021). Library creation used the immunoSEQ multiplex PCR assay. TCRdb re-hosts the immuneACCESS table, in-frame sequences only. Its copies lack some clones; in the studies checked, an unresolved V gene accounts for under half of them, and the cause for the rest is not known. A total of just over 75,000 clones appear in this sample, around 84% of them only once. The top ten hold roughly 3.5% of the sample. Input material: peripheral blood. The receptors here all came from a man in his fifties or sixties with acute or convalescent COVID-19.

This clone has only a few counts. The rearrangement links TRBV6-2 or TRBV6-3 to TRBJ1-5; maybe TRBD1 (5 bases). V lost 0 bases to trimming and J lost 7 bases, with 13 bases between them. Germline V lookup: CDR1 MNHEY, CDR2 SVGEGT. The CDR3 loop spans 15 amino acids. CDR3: CASSYSVEGRQPQHF. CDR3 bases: TGTGCCAGCAGTTACTCGGTGGAGGGGCGACAGCCCCAGCATTTT.

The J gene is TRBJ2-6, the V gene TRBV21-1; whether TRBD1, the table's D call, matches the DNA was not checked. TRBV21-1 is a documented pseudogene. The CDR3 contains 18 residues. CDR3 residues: CASSKATGGIAGANVLTF. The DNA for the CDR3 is TGTGCCAGCAGCAAAGCCACAGGGGGCATCGCTGGGGCCAACGTCCTGACTTTC.

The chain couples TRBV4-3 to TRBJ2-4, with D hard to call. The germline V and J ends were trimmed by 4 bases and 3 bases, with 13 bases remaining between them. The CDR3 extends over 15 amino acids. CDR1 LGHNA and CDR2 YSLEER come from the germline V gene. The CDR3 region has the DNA TGCGCCAGCAGCCCGAGGTCCGCGGACAAAAACATTCAGTACTTC. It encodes CASSPRSADKNIQYF.

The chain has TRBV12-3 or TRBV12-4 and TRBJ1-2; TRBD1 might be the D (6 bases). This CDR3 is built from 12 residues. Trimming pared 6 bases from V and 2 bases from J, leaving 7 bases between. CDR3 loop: CASRGANYGYTF. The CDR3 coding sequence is TGTGCCAGCAGGGGGGCCAACTATGGCTACACCTTC.

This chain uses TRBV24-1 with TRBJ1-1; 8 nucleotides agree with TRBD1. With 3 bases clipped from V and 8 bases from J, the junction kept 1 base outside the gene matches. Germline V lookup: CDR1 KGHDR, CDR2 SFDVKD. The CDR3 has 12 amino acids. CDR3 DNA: TGTGCCACCAGTGATCGACAGGGGGAAGCTTTCTTT. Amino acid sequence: CATSDRQGEAFF.

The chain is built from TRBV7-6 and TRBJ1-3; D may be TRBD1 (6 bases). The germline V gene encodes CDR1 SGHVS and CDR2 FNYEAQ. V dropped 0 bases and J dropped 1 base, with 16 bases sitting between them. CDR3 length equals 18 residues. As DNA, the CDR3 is TGTGCCAGCAGCTTAGCTTTTCTTCAGGGGCCATCTGGAAACACCATATATTTT. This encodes CASSLAFLQGPSGNTIYF.

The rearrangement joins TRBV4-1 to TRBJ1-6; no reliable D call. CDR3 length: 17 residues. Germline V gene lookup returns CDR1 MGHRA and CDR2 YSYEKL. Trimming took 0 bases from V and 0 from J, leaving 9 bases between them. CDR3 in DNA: TGCGCCAGCAGCCAAGATGACGGGGTCTCCTATAATTCACCCCTCCACTTT. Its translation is CASSQDDGVSYNSPLHF.

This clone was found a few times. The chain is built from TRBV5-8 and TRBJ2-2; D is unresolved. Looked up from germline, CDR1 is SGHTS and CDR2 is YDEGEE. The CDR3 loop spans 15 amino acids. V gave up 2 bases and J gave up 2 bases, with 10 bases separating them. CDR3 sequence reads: CASSFGRINTGELFF. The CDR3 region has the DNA TGTGCCAGCAGCTTTGGCAGGATTAACACCGGGGAGCTGTTTTTT.

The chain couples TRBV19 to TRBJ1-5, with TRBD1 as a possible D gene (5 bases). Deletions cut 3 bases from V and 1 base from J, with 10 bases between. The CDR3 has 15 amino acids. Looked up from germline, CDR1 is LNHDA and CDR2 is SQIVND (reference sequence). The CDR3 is CASSIAGISNQPQHF. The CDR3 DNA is TGTGCCAGTAGTATCGCAGGGATCAGCAATCAGCCCCAGCATTTT.

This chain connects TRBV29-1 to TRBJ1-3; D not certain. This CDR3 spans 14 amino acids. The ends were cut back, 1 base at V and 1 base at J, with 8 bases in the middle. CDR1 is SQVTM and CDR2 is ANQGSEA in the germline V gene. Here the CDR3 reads CSVEVGGSGNTIYF. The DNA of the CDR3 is TGCAGCGTTGAAGTCGGAGGGTCTGGAAACACCATATATTTT.

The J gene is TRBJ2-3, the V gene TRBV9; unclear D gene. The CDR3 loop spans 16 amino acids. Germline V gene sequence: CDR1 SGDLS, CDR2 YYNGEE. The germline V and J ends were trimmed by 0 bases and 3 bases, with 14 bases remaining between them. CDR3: CASSVAGLTRTDTQYF. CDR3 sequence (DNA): TGTGCCAGCAGCGTAGCTGGTCTCACCAGGACAGATACGCAGTATTTT.

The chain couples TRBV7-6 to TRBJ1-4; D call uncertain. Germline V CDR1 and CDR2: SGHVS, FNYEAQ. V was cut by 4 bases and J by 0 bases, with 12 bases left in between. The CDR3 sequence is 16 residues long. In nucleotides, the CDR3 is TGTGCCAGCAGCTCAGATACACCTTCAACTAATGAAAAACTGTTTTTT. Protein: CASSSDTPSTNEKLFF.

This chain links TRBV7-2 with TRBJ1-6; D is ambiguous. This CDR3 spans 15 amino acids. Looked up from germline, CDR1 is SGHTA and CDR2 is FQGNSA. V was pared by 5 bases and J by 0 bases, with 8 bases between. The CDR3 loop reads CASSHSSSYNSPLHF. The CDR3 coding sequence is TGTGCCAGCAGCCATTCCAGCTCCTATAATTCACCCCTCCACTTT.

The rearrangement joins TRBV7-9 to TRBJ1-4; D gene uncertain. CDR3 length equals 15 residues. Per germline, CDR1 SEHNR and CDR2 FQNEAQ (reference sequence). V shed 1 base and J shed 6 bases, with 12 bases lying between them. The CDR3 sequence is CASSLGSLADEKLFF. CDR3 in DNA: TGTGCCAGCAGCTTAGGCAGCCTTGCGGATGAAAAACTGTTTTTT. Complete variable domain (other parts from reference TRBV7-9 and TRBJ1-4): DTGVSQNPRHKITKRGQNVTFRCDPISEHNRLYWYRQTLGQGPEFLTYFQNEAQLEKSRLLSDRFSAERPKGSFSTLEIQRTEQGDSAMYLCASSLGSLADEKLFFGSGTQLSVL.

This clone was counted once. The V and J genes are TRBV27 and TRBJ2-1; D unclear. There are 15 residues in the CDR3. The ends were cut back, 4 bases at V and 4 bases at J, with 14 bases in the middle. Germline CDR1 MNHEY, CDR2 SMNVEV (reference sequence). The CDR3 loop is CASSSSPYTYNEQFF. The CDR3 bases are TGTGCCAGCAGTTCCTCTCCCTATACGTACAATGAGCAGTTCTTC.

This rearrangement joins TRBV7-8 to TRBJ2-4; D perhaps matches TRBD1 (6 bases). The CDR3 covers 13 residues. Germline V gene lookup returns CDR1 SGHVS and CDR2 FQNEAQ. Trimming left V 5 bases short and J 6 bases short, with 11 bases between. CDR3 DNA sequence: TGTGCCAGCAGCCTACAGGGACGAAACATTCAGTACTTC. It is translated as CASSLQGRNIQYF.

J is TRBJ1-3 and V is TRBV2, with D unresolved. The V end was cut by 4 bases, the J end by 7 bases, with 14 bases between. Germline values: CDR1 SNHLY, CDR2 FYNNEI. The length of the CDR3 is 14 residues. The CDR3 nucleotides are TGTGCCAGCAGTGTGGAGGGTGGTATGAACACCATATATTTT. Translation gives CASSVEGGMNTIYF. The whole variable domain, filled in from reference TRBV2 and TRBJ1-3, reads EPEVTQTPSHQVTQMGQEVILRCVPISNHLYFYWYRQILGQKVEFLVSFYNNEISEKSEIFDDQFSVERPDGSNFTLKIRSTKLEDSAMYFCASSVEGGMNTIYFGEGSWLTVV.

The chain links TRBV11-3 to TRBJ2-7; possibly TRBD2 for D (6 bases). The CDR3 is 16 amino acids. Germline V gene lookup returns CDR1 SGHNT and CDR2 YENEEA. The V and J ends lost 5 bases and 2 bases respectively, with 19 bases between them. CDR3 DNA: TGTGCCAGCAGCCCTAGAACGGAGGGCCGGCCCTACGAGCAGTACTTC. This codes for CASSPRTEGRPYEQYF.

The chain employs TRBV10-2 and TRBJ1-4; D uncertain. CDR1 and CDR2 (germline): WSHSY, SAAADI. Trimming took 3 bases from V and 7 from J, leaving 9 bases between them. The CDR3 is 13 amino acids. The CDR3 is CASSDVFSEKLFF. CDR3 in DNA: TGCGCCAGCAGTGACGTTTTTTCTGAAAAACTGTTTTTT.

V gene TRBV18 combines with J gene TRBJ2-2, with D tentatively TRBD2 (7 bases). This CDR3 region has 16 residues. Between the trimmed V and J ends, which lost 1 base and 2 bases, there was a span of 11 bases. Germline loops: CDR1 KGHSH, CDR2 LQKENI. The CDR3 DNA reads TGTGCCAGCTCACCACTCGGGGGGCCCAACACCGGGGAGCTGTTTTTT. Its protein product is CASSPLGGPNTGELFF.

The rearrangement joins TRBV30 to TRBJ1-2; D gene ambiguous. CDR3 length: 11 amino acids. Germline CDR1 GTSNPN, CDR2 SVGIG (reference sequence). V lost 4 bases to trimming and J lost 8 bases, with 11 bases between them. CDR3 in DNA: TGTGCCTGGACCCGAAGTGAGGGCTACACCTTC. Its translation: CAWTRSEGYTF.

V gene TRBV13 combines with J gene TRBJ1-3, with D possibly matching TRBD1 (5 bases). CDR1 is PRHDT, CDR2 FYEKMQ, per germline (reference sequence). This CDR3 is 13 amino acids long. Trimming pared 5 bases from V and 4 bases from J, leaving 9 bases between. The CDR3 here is CASSTRTGNTIYF. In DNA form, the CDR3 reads TGTGCCAGCAGCACGCGGACAGGAAACACCATATATTTT.

Here the CDR3 reads CASSSRQGGTDTQYF. The CDR3 DNA reads as TGTGCCAGCAGCTCCCGACAGGGTGGGACAGATACGCAGTATTTT. This rearrangement joins TRBV7-2 to TRBJ2-3, with TRBD1 identical over 7 bases. Germline V gene sequence: CDR1 SGHTA, CDR2 FQGNSA. The CDR3 sequence is 15 residues long. V dropped 4 bases and J dropped 3; count of bases not matched to a gene: 7.

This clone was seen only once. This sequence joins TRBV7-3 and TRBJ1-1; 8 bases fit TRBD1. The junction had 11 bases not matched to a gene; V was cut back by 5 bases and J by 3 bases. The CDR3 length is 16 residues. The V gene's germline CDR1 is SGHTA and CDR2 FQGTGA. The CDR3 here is CASSPSGGFTDTEAFF. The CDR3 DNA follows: TGTGCCAGCAGCCCCTCAGGGGGCTTTACAGACACTGAAGCTTTCTTT.

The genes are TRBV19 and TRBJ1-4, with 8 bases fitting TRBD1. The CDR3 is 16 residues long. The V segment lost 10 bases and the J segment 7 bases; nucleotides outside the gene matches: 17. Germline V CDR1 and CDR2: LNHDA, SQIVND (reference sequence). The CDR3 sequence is CATLDREGGRGEKLFF. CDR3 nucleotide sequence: TGTGCCACCCTGGACAGGGAAGGGGGTAGAGGTGAAAAACTGTTTTTT.

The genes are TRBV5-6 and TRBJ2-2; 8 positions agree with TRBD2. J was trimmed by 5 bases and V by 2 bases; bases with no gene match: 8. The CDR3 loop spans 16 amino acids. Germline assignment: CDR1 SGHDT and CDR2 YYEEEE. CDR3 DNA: TGTGCCAGCAGCTTTCCCGGGACTAGTCATACCGGGGAGCTGTTTTTT. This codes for CASSFPGTSHTGELFF.

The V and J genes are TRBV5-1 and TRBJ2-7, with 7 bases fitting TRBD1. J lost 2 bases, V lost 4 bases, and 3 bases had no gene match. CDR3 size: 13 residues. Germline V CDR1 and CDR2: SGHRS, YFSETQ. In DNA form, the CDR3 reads TGCGCCAGCAGCCCCACAGGGGCCTACGAGCAGTACTTC. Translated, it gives CASSPTGAYEQYF.

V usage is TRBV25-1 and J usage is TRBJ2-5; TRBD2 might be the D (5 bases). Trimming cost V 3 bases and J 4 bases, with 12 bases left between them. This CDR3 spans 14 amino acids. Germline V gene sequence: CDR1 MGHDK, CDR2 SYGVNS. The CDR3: CASSDGGSRETQYF. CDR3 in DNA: TGTGCCAGCAGTGATGGAGGAAGCCGAGAGACCCAGTACTTC.